This TCR beta chain was sequenced for a study of post-analysis software for immune sequencing data. Study information: Patients had relapsing-remitting, secondary progressive or progressive-relapsing multiple sclerosis; some lacked subtype.

This clonotype came up many times. The target antigen is unknown. Overall study findings and caveats: Those with multiple sclerosis, the patient group, showed significantly lower normalized Chao1 diversity than controls. Pronounced co-clustering by F measure was evident among identically batched samples. In patients, five or six TRBV segments were more frequent than in controls, with TRBV5-6, TRBV5-1 and TRBV20-1 among them.

This CDR3 has 16 residues. Trimming stripped 6 bases from V and 2 bases from J, with 21 bases between. CDR1 and CDR2 (germline): DFQATT, SNEGSKA (reference sequence). TCR beta cDNA libraries included unique molecular identifiers. A population of about 0.85 to 11 million T cells gave rise to approximately 500,000 cDNA molecules. TCRdb reprocessed the PCR reads via MiXCR and lists one record per CDR3 protein. The sample yields about 260,000 distinct CDR3 sequences, 36% seen once. V and J are TRBV20-1 and TRBJ2-3; D unclear. The sequence came from a girl under 18 with multiple sclerosis. Material for sequencing was blood. The CDR3 sequence: CSAPEVVGWNTDTQYF. The CDR3 DNA reads as TGCAGTGCCCCAGAGGTGGTCGGGTGGAACACAGATACGCAGTATTTT.